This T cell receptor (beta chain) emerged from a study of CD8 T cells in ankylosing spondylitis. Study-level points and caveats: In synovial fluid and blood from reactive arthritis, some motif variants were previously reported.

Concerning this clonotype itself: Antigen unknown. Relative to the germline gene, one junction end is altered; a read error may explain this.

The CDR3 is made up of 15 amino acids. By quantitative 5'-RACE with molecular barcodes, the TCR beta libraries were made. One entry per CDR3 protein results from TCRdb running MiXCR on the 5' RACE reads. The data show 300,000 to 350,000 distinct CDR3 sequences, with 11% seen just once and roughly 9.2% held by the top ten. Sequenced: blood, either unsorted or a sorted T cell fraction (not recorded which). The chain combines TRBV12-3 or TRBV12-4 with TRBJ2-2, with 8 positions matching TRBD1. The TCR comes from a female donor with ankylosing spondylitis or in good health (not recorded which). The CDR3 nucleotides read TGTGCCAGCAGTCCCCGGGACAGGTTGCCCGGGGATCTGTTTTTT. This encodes CASSPRDRLPGDLFF.